Below, one T cell receptor (beta chain) is given with its context. Its cognate antigen is unknown. The primer mix had 52 TRBV and 13 TRBJ primers. Sequencing used immunoSEQ multiplex PCR; TCRdb keeps in-frame clones, though not all of them. The sample holds about 18,000 clones, approximately 92% seen once. CDR3 length: 15 amino acids. Per germline, CDR1 MGHRA and CDR2 YSYEKL. Trimming cost V 3 bases and J 3 bases, with 12 bases left between them. The sample is drawn from a study of regulatory T cells. Study outcomes and limitations: Regulatory T cells showed the strongest V-J pair restriction and V/J gene skewing among patient repertoires. Patient CD8+ T cells trended nonsignificantly toward lower Shannon entropy than control CD8+ cells.

The chain is built from TRBV4-1 and TRBJ1-5; D remains ambiguous. Sample: CD8+ T cells sorted from blood. This receptor was taken from a person aged 18-30 years with CD3G deficiency. The CDR3 bases are TGCGCCAGCAGCCAGGAGCACAGACCCAATCAGCCCCAGCATTTT. It specifies CASSQEHRPNQPQHF.